These 24 T cell receptor beta chains were all obtained from the same sample, sequenced in a study of T cells in Graves' hyperthyroidism and ophthalmopathy. Amplified TCR beta CDR3 regions came from RNA transcripts. First-round RT-PCR targeting the TCR CDR3 was performed with the HTBI primer set. TCRdb recomputed calls from the multiplex PCR reads with MiXCR, one row per CDR3 protein. This sample has roughly 700,000 distinct CDR3 sequences, with roughly 32% found just once. Sequencing was performed on blood. These receptors were collected from a woman between 35 and 50 years old with Graves' hyperthyroidism.

The CDR3 region is CASSSRPRAGGLLGDTQYF. The CDR3, as DNA: TGTGCCAGCAGCTCCAGACCCCGCGCGGGGGGACTATTGGGAGATACGCAGTATTTT. The chain joins TRBV7-3 to TRBJ2-3; 8 nucleotides align to TRBD2. Germline V CDR1 and CDR2: SGHTA, FQGTGA. Unmatched junction bases numbered 20, after V lost 4 bases and J lost 5 bases. This CDR3 has 19 residues.

This clonotype showed up many times. This chain joins TRBV5-1 and TRBJ1-2; TRBD1 matches 7 bases. Germline V gives CDR1 SGHRS, CDR2 YFSETQ. J lost 2 bases, V lost 5 bases, and 6 bases had no gene match. The length of the CDR3 is 14 residues. CDR3 amino acids: CASRHETGNYGYTF. DNA for the CDR3: TGCGCCAGCAGGCATGAGACAGGGAACTATGGCTACACCTTC.

This chain connects TRBV15 to TRBJ1-1; D is unclear. Germline V gives CDR1 LNHNV, CDR2 YYDKDF (reference sequence). The ends were cut back, 0 bases at V and 1 base at J, with 9 bases in the middle. CDR3 length: 15 amino acids. The CDR3 DNA is TGTGCCACCAGCAGAGATCCGACGAAGAACACTGAAGCTTTCTTT. Encoded protein: CATSRDPTKNTEAFF.

This chain connects TRBV7-3 to TRBJ2-1; 10 bases agree with TRBD2. V shed 4 bases, J shed 3 bases, and the junction held 3 bases outside the gene matches. The CDR3 covers 15 residues. CDR1 is SGHTA, CDR2 FQGTGA, per germline. Here the CDR3 DNA reads TGTGCCAGCAGCTCCATAGCGGGAGGCTACAATGAGCAGTTCTTC. This codes for CASSSIAGGYNEQFF. Combining the CDR3 with reference TRBV7-3 and TRBJ2-1 gives the whole variable domain GAGVSQTPSNKVTEKGKYVELRCDPISGHTALYWYRQSLGQGPEFLIYFQGTGAADDSGLPNDRFFAVRPEGSVSTLKIQRTERGDSAVYLCASSSIAGGYNEQFFGPGTRLTVL.

This clonotype was seen a handful of times. At one end, the junction sequence differs from germline, possibly due to a read error. The V gene is TRBV7-9, the J gene TRBJ2-7; D not resolved. The germline CDR1 and CDR2 sequences are SEHNR and FQNEAQ (reference sequence). The CDR3 is 17 residues long. CDR3 nucleotide sequence: TGCGCCAGCAGCCAAGATCCGGTTGGAAGCTCCCAGTACGAGCAGTACTTC. This gives the protein CASSQDPVGSSQYEQYF.

This chain joins TRBV12-3 or TRBV12-4 and TRBJ2-7; 9 bases agree with TRBD1. The CDR3 runs 15 residues. CDR3: CASVDGQGSYYEQYF. CDR3 sequence (DNA): TGTGCTAGTGTCGACGGACAGGGGTCTTACTACGAGCAGTACTTC.

This clonotype has a handful of counts. A read error may account for a junction end that differs from germline. DNA of the CDR3: TGTGCCAGCAGTCCCCAGGGACAGGGCGCAACTAATGAAAAACTGTTTTTT. Encoded protein: CASSPQGQGATNEKLFF. This chain joins TRBV10-3 and TRBJ1-4; 9 nucleotides agree with TRBD1. There are 17 residues in the CDR3. Germline CDR1 ENHRY, CDR2 SYGVKD.

The chain links TRBV24-1 to TRBJ1-5; 7 positions match TRBD1. The V gene's germline CDR1 is KGHDR and CDR2 SFDVKD. CDR3 size: 13 residues. The CDR3 coding sequence is TGTGGGACTCCAGGGGGTGGCAATCAGCCCCAGCATTTT. Translating gives CGTPGGGNQPQHF.

The V and J genes are TRBV12-3 or TRBV12-4 and TRBJ1-3; D possibly corresponds to TRBD1 (6 bases). The CDR3 consists of 15 residues. V lost 5 bases and J lost 4, with 15 bases in between. The CDR3 DNA sequence: TGTGCCAGCAGTCCATTGAGGGGGTTCGGAAACACCATATATTTT. Its protein product is CASSPLRGFGNTIYF.

This chain links TRBV5-4 with TRBJ2-5; D gene ambiguous. V was clipped by 3 bases and J by 9 bases, with 3 bases between them. The CDR3 sequence is 9 residues long. The germline gives CDR1 SGHNT, CDR2 YYREEE (reference sequence). CDR3 DNA sequence: TGTGCCAGCAGCTCGGCCCAGTACTTC. This codes for CASSSAQYF. Full variable domain (remainder filled in from reference TRBV5-4 and TRBJ2-5): ETGVTQSPTHLIKTRGQQVTLRCSSQSGHNTVSWYQQALGQGPQFIFQYYREEENGRGNFPPRFSGLQFPNYSSELNVNALELDDSALYLCASSSAQYFGPGTRLLVL.

As to this clonotype: The junction departs from the called germline gene at one end, perhaps through a read error. This chain uses TRBV4-3 with TRBJ2-6; 12 bases are a match to TRBD2. CDR1 and CDR2 from the germline V gene are LGHNA and YSLEER. The CDR3 has 20 residues. The CDR3 DNA follows: TGCGCCAGCAGCCAAAGACTAGCGGGAGTTAGCGGGTCTGGGTCCAACGTCCTGACTTTC. This gives the protein CASSQRLAGVSGSGSNVLTF.

There are many counts of this clonotype. The chain recombines TRBV15 with TRBJ1-3; the D is unclear. Germline V gene data show CDR1 as LNHNV and CDR2 as YYDKDF (reference sequence). Trimming took 6 bases from V and 0 from J, leaving 15 bases between them. The CDR3 contains 16 residues. The CDR3 coding sequence is TGTGCCACCAGTTCGGGTTATGGGTTCTCTGGAAACACCATATATTTT. It translates to CATSSGYGFSGNTIYF.

The chain couples TRBV6-5 to TRBJ1-1, with 8 bases identical to TRBD1. CDR3 length: 17 amino acids. The V gene's germline CDR1 is MNHEY and CDR2 SVGAGI. Trimming removed 5 bases from V and 0 bases from J; junction bases left unmatched: 11. DNA for the CDR3: TGTGCCAGCAGTACCGACAGGGGAAATATGATGAACACTGAAGCTTTCTTT. It codes for CASSTDRGNMMNTEAFF.

This clonotype was seen once. The chain's CDR3 is CSARDLGDTYGYTF. The CDR3 DNA reads TGCAGTGCTAGAGATCTAGGGGACACCTATGGCTACACCTTC. The V call is TRBV20-1, the J call TRBJ1-2; TRBD1 is a possible D gene (6 bases). V was trimmed by 0 bases and J by 4 bases, leaving 12 bases between them. Germline V CDR1 and CDR2: DFQATT, SNEGSKA (reference sequence). CDR3 length: 14 amino acids.

This clonotype was seen at least ten times. The gene calls are TRBV7-6 and TRBJ1-2, with D uncertain. The CDR3 has 13 residues. CDR1 and CDR2 (germline): SGHVS, FNYEAQ. V lost 3 bases to trimming and J lost 5 bases, with 10 bases between them. As DNA, the CDR3 is TGTGCCAGCAGCTTCCAGGAGGAATATGGCTACACCTTC. Translated: CASSFQEEYGYTF.

The chain has TRBV12-3 or TRBV12-4 and TRBJ2-6; D call uncertain. The CDR3 sequence is 16 residues long. Trimming took off 3 bases at V and 0 bases at J, with 9 bases between the two ends. The CDR3 is CASSLDGLSGANVLTF. DNA for the CDR3: TGTGCCAGCAGTTTGGACGGTCTCTCTGGGGCCAACGTCCTGACTTTC.

CDR3 amino acids: CASRTTARETQYF. The CDR3 bases are TGTGCCAGCAGAACCACTGCTAGGGAGACCCAGTACTTC. The chain has TRBV25-1 and TRBJ2-5; no reliable D call. V lost 6 bases, J lost 5 bases, and 13 bases lay in between. The CDR3 covers 13 residues. Looked up from germline, CDR1 is MGHDK and CDR2 is SYGVNS. Variable domain in full (rest from reference TRBV25-1 and TRBJ2-5): EADIYQTPRYLVIGTGKKITLECSQTMGHDKMYWYQQDPGMELHLIHYSYGVNSTEKGDLSSESTVSRIRTEHFPLTLESARPSHTSQYLCASRTTARETQYFGPGTRLLVL.

Points on this clonotype: One junction end does not reproduce the germline sequence, and a read error may be involved. This chain uses TRBV10-2 with TRBJ1-1; TRBD1 aligns across 7 bases. The CDR3 sequence is 17 residues long. CDR1 WSHSY and CDR2 SAAADI come from the germline V gene. CDR3 DNA: TGTGCCAGCAGCCGATTGACAGGGTCAAATCCCAACACTGAAGCTTTCTTT. It is translated as CASSRLTGSNPNTEAFF.

This clonotype was detected a few times. The rearrangement links TRBV9 to TRBJ1-2, with 7 bases that match TRBD1. There are 16 residues in the CDR3. CDR1 and CDR2 from the germline V gene are SGDLS and YYNGEE. The J segment lost 5 bases and the V segment lost 7 bases, leaving 17 bases of the junction unmatched. CDR3 DNA sequence: TGTGCCAGCTCACGGACTTCAACCGGGACAGAGTATGGCTACACCTTC. The encoded protein is CASSRTSTGTEYGYTF.

This clonotype was recorded at least ten times. The chain combines TRBV29-1 with TRBJ1-1; D remains unclear. Deletions cut 7 bases from V and 5 bases from J, with 8 bases between. Germline-derived CDR1 and CDR2 are SQVTM and ANQGSEA. This CDR3 has 10 residues. The CDR3 DNA reads TGCAGCGCCGTATATACTGAAGCTTTCTTT. Translation: CSAVYTEAFF. The full variable domain, rest sourced from reference TRBV29-1 and TRBJ1-1, is SAVISQKPSRDICQRGTSLTIQCQVDSQVTMMFWYRQQPGQSLTLIATANQGSEATYESGFVIDKFPISRPNLTFSTLTVSNMSPEDSSIYLCSAVYTEAFFGQGTRLTVV.

With regard to this clonotype: This clone may be a read error of a much larger clone one base away. V and J are TRBV7-2 and TRBJ1-2; D perhaps matches TRBD1 (6 bases). V dropped 3 bases and J dropped 5 bases, with 16 bases sitting between them. From germline, CDR1 is SGHTA and CDR2 FQGNSA. CDR3 length: 15 amino acids. The CDR3 protein is CASSFGTPGEYGYTF. The CDR3 DNA is TGTGCCAGCAGCTTCGGGACACCTGGGGAATATGGCTACACCTTC. The whole variable domain, filled in from reference TRBV7-2 and TRBJ1-2, reads GAGVSQSPSNKVTEKGKDVELRCDPISGHTALYWYRQSLGQGLEFLIYFQGNSAPDKSGLPSDRFSAERTGGSVSTLTIQRTQQEDSAVYLCASSFGTPGEYGYTFGSGTRLTVV.

This clonotype was counted ten times or more. The chain recombines TRBV20-1 with TRBJ2-7; D uncertain. The CDR3 consists of 13 residues. V was pared by 6 bases and J by 0 bases, with 12 bases between. Germline CDR1 is DFQATT and CDR2 is SNEGSKA (reference sequence). CDR3: CSAVATYSYEQYF. In nucleotides, the CDR3 is TGCAGTGCAGTCGCGACATACTCCTACGAGCAGTACTTC.

In its sample, this clonotype was seen many times. The chain recombines TRBV14 with TRBJ1-3; D not resolved. This CDR3 comprises 15 residues. Trimming took 1 base from V and 4 from J, leaving 11 bases between them. Per the germline V gene, CDR1 is SGHDN and CDR2 is FVKESK. The CDR3 DNA follows: TGTGCCAGCAGCCAAGCAAGTCCGGGAGGAAACACCATATATTTT. Protein product: CASSQASPGGNTIYF.

V gene TRBV10-3 combines with J gene TRBJ2-2, with D perhaps matching TRBD1 (6 bases). V lost 6 bases to trimming and J lost 1 base, with 12 bases between them. The germline V gene has CDR1 ENHRY and CDR2 SYGVKD. The CDR3 has 15 residues. The CDR3 is CAIRAGTLNTGELFF. The DNA of the CDR3 is TGTGCCATCAGAGCCGGGACATTGAACACCGGGGAGCTGTTTTTT.